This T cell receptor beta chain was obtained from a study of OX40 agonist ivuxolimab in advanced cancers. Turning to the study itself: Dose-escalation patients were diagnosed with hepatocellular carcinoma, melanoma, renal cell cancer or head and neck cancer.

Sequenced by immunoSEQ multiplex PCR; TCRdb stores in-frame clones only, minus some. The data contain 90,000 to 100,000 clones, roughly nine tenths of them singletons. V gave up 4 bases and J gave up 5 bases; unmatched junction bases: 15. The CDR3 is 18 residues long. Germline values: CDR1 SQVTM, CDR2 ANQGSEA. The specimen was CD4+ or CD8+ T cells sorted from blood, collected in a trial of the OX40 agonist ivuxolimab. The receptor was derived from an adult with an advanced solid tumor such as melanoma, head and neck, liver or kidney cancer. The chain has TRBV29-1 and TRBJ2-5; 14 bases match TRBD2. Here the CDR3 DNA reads TGCAGCGTTGGGAGCGGGACTAGCGGGAGTTCGGCCCACGAGACCCAGTACTTC. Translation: CSVGSGTSGSSAHETQYF.